A single sample is the source of the 10 T cell receptor beta chains below, sequenced in a study of long-term antiretroviral therapy in people with HIV. Investigators performed immunoSEQ version v3.0 at survey level. The table came from immunoSEQ multiplex PCR; TCRdb's copy has only in-frame clones and leaves some out. The profile covers about 20,000 clones, with 80% appearing a single time and about 11% taken by the ten largest. The source material was unsorted PBMCs, sampled 0.2 years after starting antiretroviral therapy. Source of these receptors: a middle-aged woman with HIV.

This clone was seen more than once but under ten times. The chain uses TRBV2 and TRBJ2-7, with D unresolved. Germline V gene lookup returns CDR1 SNHLY and CDR2 FYNNEI. The CDR3 is made up of 12 amino acids. With 7 bases removed from V and 3 bases from J, the gap between germline ends came to 10 bases. The CDR3 bases are TGTGCCAGCAAGGAACCCATCTACGAGCAGTACTTC. Translating it yields CASKEPIYEQYF. The full variable domain, rest sourced from reference TRBV2 and TRBJ2-7, is EPEVTQTPSHQVTQMGQEVILRCVPISNHLYFYWYRQILGQKVEFLVSFYNNEISEKSEIFDDQFSVERPDGSNFTLKIRSTKLEDSAMYFCASKEPIYEQYFGPGTRLTVT.

This clone has more than one count but fewer than ten. The J gene is TRBJ1-3, the V gene TRBV30; D not resolved. The CDR3 length is 14 residues. Germline CDR1 GTSNPN, CDR2 SVGIG (reference sequence). Trimming removed 0 bases from V and 0 bases from J, with 6 bases in between. DNA for the CDR3: TGTGCCTGGAGTGTAGTGGGCTCTGGAAACACCATATATTTT. Translated, it gives CAWSVVGSGNTIYF. Using reference TRBV30 and TRBJ1-3 for the parts outside the CDR3, the full variable domain is SQTIHQWPATLVQPVGSPLSLECTVEGTSNPNLYWYRQAAGRGLQLLFYSVGIGQISSEVPQNLSASRPQDRQFILSSKKLLLSDSGFYLCAWSVVGSGNTIYFGEGSWLTVV.

The table lists this clone with a count of one. V and J are TRBV7-9 and TRBJ1-1; the D is unclear. The CDR3 is 14 amino acids. Looked up from germline, CDR1 is SEHNR and CDR2 is FQNEAQ (reference sequence). The ends were cut back, 1 base at V and 0 bases at J, with 6 bases in the middle. CDR3 region: CASSLEYMNTEAFF. In nucleotides, the CDR3 is TGTGCCAGCAGCTTAGAATACATGAACACTGAAGCTTTCTTT.

The rearrangement joins TRBV11-2 to TRBJ1-4; D is undetermined. Germline loops: CDR1 SGHAT, CDR2 FQNNGV. Trimming pared 2 bases from V and 5 bases from J, leaving 9 bases between. The CDR3 runs 14 residues. The DNA for the CDR3 is TGTGCCAGCAGCTTATACCTGGGCAATGAAAAACTGTTTTTT. Translating it yields CASSLYLGNEKLFF. Looking up the rest from reference TRBV11-2 and TRBJ1-4 gives the full variable domain: EAGVAQSPRYKIIEKRQSVAFWCNPISGHATLYWYQQILGQGPKLLIQFQNNGVVDDSQLPKDRFSAERLKGVDSTLKIQPAKLEDSAVYLCASSLYLGNEKLFFGSGTQLSVL.

The rearrangement joins TRBV30 to TRBJ2-5; D might be TRBD2 (6 bases). Germline V CDR1 and CDR2: GTSNPN, SVGIG (reference sequence). The V end lost 2 bases, the J end lost 2 bases, and 15 bases lay between the germline ends. The CDR3 extends over 15 amino acids. This CDR3 reads CAWSFSGGIQETQYF. The DNA for the CDR3 is TGTGCCTGGAGTTTCTCCGGGGGTATACAAGAGACCCAGTACTTC. Filled out from reference TRBV30 and TRBJ2-5, the complete variable domain reads SQTIHQWPATLVQPVGSPLSLECTVEGTSNPNLYWYRQAAGRGLQLLFYSVGIGQISSEVPQNLSASRPQDRQFILSSKKLLLSDSGFYLCAWSFSGGIQETQYFGPGTRLLVL.

V and J are TRBV5-4 and TRBJ1-1; D not certain. V lost 3 bases and J 3 bases, leaving 12 bases between the germline ends. Germline-derived CDR1 and CDR2 are SGHNT and YYREEE (reference sequence). This CDR3 has 14 residues. This CDR3 reads CASSWSQTDTEAFF. The CDR3 bases are TGTGCCAGCAGCTGGTCCCAAACTGACACTGAAGCTTTCTTT.

The chain has TRBV7-8 and TRBJ1-3; D is ambiguous. V lost 5 bases, J lost 0 bases, and 11 bases lay in between. The CDR3 has 15 residues. The germline V gene has CDR1 SGHVS and CDR2 FQNEAQ. The CDR3 DNA follows: TGTGCCAGCAGCCCCGGGGTCGGCTCTGGAAACACCATATATTTT. Its translation is CASSPGVGSGNTIYF.

The chain carries TRBV6-5 and TRBJ1-3; D gene uncertain. The V and J ends lost 6 bases and 4 bases respectively, with 10 bases between them. The CDR3 is 13 residues long. Germline CDR1 is MNHEY and CDR2 is SVGAGI. The CDR3: CASRVPMGNTIYF. In DNA, the CDR3 is TGTGCCAGCAGGGTACCGATGGGAAACACCATATATTTT.

This chain connects TRBV15 to TRBJ2-4; 10 bases fit TRBD2. The CDR3 is 15 amino acids. V shed 4 bases, J shed 7 bases, and the junction held 7 bases outside the gene matches. Germline V gene sequence: CDR1 LNHNV, CDR2 YYDKDF (reference sequence). The CDR3 DNA is TGTGCCACCAGCACCCTAGCGGGAGTGGTGAACATTCAGTACTTC. It yields the protein CATSTLAGVVNIQYF.

The gene calls are TRBV18 and TRBJ1-3; unclear D gene. Germline assignment: CDR1 KGHSH and CDR2 LQKENI. The length of the CDR3 is 16 residues. Deletions cut 0 bases from V and 0 bases from J, with 9 bases between. The CDR3 DNA reads TGTGCCAGCTCACCACCCTGGATCAACTCTGGAAACACCATATATTTT. Amino acid sequence: CASSPPWINSGNTIYF.